This T cell receptor (beta chain) was captured in a study of blood T cell repertoires in COVID-19. Across the whole study: Sites across the United States, Italy and Spain contributed samples from acute and convalescent COVID-19.

Authors' analysis steps: Scientists estimated how many nucleated cells there were by amplifying reference gene primers. Generated by immunoSEQ multiplex PCR, the TCRdb table keeps only in-frame clones and is missing some. V, J and clone size derive from that table, while D and trimming were established from the DNA sequence. The sample has around 250,000 clones; roughly 86% are singletons. This CDR3 region has 13 residues. Trimming at V came to 6 bases and at J to 7 bases, leaving 8 bases not matched to a gene. Sequenced input: PBMCs or T cells enriched from blood (not recorded which). The chain carries TRBV12-3 or TRBV12-4 and TRBJ1-2; 7 bases agree with TRBD1. The receptor was derived from a woman aged 45-60 years who had recovered from COVID-19. CDR3 nucleotides: TGTGCCAGCAGCCAGCGGACAGGCGGTGGCTACACCTTC. It encodes CASSQRTGGGYTF.